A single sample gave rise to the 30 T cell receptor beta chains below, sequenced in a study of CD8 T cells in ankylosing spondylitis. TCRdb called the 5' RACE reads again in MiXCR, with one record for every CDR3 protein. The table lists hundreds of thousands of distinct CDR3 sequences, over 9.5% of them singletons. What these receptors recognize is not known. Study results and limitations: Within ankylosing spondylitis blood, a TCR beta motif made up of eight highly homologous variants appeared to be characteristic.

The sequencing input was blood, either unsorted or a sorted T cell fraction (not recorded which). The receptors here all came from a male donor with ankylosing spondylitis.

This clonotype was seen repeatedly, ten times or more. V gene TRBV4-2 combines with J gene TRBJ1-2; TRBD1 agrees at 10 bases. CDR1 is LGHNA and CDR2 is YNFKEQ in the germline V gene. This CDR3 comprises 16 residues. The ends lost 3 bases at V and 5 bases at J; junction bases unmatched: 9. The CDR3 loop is CASSQPSDRGLYGYTF. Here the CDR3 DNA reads TGTGCCAGCAGCCAGCCCTCGGACAGGGGGTTGTATGGCTACACCTTC.

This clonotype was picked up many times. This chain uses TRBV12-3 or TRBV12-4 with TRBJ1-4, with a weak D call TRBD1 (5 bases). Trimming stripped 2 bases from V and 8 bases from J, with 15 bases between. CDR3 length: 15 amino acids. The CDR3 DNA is TGTGCCAGCAGTTTAACGGGCAGGGCCCGGGAAAAACTGTTTTTT. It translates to CASSLTGRAREKLFF.

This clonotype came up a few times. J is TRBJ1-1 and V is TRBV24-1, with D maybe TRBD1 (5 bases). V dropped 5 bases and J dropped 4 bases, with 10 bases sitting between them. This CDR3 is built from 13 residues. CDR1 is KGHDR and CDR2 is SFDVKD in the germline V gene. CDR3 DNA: TGTGCCACCAGTGGGTGGGGGTTCACTGAAGCTTTCTTT. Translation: CATSGWGFTEAFF.

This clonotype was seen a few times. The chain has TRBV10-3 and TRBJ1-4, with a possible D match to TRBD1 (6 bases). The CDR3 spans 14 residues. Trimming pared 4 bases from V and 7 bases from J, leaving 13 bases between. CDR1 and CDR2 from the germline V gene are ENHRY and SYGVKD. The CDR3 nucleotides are TGTGCCATCAGTGGTGGACAGACGAGTGAAAAACTGTTTTTT. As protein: CAISGGQTSEKLFF.

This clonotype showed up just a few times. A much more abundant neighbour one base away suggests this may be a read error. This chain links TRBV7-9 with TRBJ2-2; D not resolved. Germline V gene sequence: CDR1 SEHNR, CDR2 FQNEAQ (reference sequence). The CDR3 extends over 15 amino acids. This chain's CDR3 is CASSLRRTNTEELFF. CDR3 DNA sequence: TGTGCCAGCAGCCTCCGGCGCACTAACACCGAGGAGCTGTTTTTT.

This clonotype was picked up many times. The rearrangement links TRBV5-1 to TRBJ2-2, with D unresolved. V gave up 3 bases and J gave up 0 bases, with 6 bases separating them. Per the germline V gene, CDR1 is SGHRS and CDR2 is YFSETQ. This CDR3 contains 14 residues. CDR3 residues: CASSSGANTGELFF. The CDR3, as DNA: TGCGCCAGCAGCTCAGGAGCGAACACCGGGGAGCTGTTTTTT. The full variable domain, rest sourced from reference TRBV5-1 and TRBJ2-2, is KAGVTQTPRYLIKTRGQQVTLSCSPISGHRSVSWYQQTPGQGLQFLFEYFSETQRNKGNFPGRFSGRQFSNSRSEMNVSTLELGDSALYLCASSSGANTGELFFGEGSRLTVL.

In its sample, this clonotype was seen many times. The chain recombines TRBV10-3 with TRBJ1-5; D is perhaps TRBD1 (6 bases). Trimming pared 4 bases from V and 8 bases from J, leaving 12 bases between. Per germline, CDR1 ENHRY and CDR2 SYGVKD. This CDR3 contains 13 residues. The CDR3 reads CAISADRFEPQHF. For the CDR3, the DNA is TGTGCCATCAGTGCTGACAGGTTCGAGCCCCAGCATTTT.

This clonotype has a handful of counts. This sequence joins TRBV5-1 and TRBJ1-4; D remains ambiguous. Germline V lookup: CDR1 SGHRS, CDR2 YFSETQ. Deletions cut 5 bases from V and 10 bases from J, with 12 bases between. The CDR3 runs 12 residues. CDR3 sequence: CASRESLGKLFF. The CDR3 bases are TGCGCCAGCAGGGAATCGCTCGGAAAACTGTTTTTT.

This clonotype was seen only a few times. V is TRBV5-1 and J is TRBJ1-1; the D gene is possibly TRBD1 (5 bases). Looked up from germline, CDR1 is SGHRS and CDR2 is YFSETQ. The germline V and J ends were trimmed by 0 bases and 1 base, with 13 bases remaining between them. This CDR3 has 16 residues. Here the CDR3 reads CASSLAGGWGNTEAFF. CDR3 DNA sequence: TGCGCCAGCAGCTTGGCCGGGGGATGGGGGAACACTGAAGCTTTCTTT.

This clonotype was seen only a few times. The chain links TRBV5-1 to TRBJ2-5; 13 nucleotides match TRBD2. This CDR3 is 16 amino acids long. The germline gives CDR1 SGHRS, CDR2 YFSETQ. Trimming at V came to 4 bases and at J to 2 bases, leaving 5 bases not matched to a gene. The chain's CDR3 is CASSSRTSGGQETQYF. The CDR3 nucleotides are TGCGCCAGCAGCAGCCGGACTAGCGGGGGACAAGAGACCCAGTACTTC.

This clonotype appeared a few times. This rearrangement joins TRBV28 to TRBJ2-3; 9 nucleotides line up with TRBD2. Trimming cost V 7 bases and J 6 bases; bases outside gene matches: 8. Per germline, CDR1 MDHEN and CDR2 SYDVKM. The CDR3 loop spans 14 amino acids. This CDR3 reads CASNLAGRRDTQYF. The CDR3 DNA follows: TGTGCCAGCAACCTAGCGGGGCGGCGGGATACGCAGTATTTT.

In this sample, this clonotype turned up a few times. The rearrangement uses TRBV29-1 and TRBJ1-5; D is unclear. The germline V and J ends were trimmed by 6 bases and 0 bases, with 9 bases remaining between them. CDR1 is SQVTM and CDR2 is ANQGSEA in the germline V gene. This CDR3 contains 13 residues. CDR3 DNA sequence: TGCAGCGTGCAGAATTTTAGCAATCAGCCCCAGCATTTT. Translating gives CSVQNFSNQPQHF.

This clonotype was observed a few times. The CDR3 region is CASSLSSGINQPQHF. The CDR3 bases are TGTGCCAGCAGTTTATCGTCGGGAATCAATCAGCCCCAGCATTTT. This chain links TRBV27 with TRBJ1-5; no firm D call. The CDR3 is 15 amino acids. Germline assignment: CDR1 MNHEY and CDR2 SMNVEV (reference sequence). V was pared by 0 bases and J by 3 bases, with 9 bases between.

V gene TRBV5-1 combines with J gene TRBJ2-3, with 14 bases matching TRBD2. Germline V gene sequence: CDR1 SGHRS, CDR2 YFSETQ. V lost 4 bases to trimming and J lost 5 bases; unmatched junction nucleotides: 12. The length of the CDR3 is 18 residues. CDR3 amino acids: CASSRQPGLAGVGDTQYF. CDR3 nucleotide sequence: TGCGCCAGCAGCAGGCAACCGGGACTAGCGGGAGTGGGAGATACGCAGTATTTT.

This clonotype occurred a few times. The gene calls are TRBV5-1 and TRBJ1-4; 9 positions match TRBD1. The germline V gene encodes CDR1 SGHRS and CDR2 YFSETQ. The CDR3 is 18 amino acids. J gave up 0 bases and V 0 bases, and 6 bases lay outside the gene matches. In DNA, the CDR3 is TGCGCCAGCAGCTTGGCCCGGACAGGGGATTCAACTAATGAAAAACTGTTTTTT. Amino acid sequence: CASSLARTGDSTNEKLFF.

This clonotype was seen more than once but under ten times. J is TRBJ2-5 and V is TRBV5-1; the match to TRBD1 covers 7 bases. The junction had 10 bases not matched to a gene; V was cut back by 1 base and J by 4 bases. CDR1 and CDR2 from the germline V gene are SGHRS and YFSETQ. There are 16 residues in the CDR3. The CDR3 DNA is TGCGCCAGCAGCTTGTACAGGGGACAGAGGAGAGAGACCCAGTACTTC. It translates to CASSLYRGQRRETQYF.

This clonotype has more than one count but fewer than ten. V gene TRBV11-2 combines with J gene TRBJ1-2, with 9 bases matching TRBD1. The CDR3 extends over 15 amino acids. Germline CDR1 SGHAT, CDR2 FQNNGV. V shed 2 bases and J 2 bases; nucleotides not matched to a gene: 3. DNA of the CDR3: TGTGCCAGCAGCTTACTTGGGACAGGGAACTATGGCTACACCTTC. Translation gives CASSLLGTGNYGYTF.

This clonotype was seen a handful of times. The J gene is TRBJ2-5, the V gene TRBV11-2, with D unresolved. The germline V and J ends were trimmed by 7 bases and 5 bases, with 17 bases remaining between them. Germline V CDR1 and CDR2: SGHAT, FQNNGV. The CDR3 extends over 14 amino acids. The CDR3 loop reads CASIGGRTVETQYF. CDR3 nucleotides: TGTGCCAGCATCGGCGGACGGACGGTGGAGACCCAGTACTTC.

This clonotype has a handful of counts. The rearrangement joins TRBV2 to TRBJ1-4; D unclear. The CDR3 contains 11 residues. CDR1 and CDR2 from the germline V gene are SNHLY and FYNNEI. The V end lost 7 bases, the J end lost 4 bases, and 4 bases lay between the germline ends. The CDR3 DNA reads TGTGCCAGCACCTATAATGAAAAACTGTTTTTT. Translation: CASTYNEKLFF.

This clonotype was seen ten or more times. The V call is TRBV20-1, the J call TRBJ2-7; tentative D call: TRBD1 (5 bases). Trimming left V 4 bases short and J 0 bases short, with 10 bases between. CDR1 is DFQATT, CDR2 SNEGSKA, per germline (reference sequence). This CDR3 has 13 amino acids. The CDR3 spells CSATGSHSYEQYF. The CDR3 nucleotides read TGCAGTGCTACAGGGTCCCACTCCTACGAGCAGTACTTC.

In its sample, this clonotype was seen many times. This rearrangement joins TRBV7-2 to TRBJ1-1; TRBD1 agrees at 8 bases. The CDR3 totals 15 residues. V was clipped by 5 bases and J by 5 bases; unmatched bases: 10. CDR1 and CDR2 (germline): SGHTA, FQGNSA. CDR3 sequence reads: CASSLGQYRGTEAFF. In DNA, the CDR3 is TGTGCCAGCAGCCTAGGGCAATACAGGGGGACTGAAGCTTTCTTT.

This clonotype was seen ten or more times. For the CDR3, the DNA is TGTGCCAGCAGCCAAGCCCCGAGCGGGAGCTACAATGAGCAGTTCTTC. This translates into CASSQAPSGSYNEQFF. The chain recombines TRBV3-1 with TRBJ2-1; 8 bases are a match to TRBD2. The CDR3 covers 16 residues. CDR1 and CDR2 from the germline V gene are LGHDT and YNNKEL (reference sequence). The junction had 5 bases not matched to a gene; V was cut back by 1 base and J by 3 bases.

CDR3 DNA sequence: TGCAGTGCCAGAAGGGTGGGAACTAATGAAAAACTGTTTTTT. Its protein product is CSARRVGTNEKLFF. V usage is TRBV20-1 and J usage is TRBJ1-4; D unresolved. Germline V gene sequence: CDR1 DFQATT, CDR2 SNEGSKA (reference sequence). Deletions cut 6 bases from V and 1 base from J, with 12 bases between. This CDR3 comprises 14 residues.

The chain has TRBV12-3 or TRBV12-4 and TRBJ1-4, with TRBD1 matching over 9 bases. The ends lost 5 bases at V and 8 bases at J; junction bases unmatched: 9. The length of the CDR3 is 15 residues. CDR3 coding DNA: TGTGCCAGCAGTCTACACGGGACAGGGCAAGAAAAACTGTTTTTT. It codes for CASSLHGTGQEKLFF.

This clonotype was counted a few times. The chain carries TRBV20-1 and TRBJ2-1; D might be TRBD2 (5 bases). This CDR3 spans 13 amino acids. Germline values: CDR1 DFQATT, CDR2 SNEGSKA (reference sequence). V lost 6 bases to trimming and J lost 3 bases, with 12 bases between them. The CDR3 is CSALGWGYNEQFF. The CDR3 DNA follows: TGCAGTGCACTAGGATGGGGCTACAATGAGCAGTTCTTC.

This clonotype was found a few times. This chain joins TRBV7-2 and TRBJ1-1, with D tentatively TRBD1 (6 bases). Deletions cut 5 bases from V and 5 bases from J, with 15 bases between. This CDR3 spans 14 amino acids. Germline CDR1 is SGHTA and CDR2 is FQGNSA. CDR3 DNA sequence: TGTGCCAGCAGCCCTGGACAGATTGGGACTGAAGCTTTCTTT. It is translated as CASSPGQIGTEAFF.

The CDR3 sequence: CASSAGFETQYF. The CDR3 nucleotides read TGCGCCAGCAGCGCCGGGTTCGAGACCCAGTACTTC. This chain uses TRBV5-1 with TRBJ2-5; no clear D gene. Germline-derived CDR1 and CDR2 are SGHRS and YFSETQ. V dropped 4 bases and J dropped 5 bases, with 9 bases sitting between them. The CDR3 is made up of 12 amino acids.

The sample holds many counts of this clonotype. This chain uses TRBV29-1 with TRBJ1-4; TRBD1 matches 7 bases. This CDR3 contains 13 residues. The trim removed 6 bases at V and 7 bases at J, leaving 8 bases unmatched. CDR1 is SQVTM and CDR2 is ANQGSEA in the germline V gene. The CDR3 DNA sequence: TGCAGCGTCGCGGACAGGAGACGTGAAAAACTGTTTTTT. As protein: CSVADRRREKLFF.

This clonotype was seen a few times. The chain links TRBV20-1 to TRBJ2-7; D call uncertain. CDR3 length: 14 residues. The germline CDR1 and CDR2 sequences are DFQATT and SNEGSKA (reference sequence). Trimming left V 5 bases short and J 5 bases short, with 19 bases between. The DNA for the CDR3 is TGCAGTGCTGGGTATGGGCTAGACCCTCACGAGCAGTACTTC. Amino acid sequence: CSAGYGLDPHEQYF.

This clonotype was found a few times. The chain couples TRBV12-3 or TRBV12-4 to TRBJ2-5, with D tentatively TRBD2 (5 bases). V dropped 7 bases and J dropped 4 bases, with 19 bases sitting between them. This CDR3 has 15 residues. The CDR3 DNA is TGTGCCAGCACCCTAAGGGTCGGCGGGTTAGAGACCCAGTACTTC. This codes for CASTLRVGGLETQYF.